The clone carrying this T cell receptor beta chain has ten or more counts. Its antigen is as yet unknown. The read stops 3 residues short of the end of the CDR3; the missing end is completed from the germline J gene. Germline CDR1 DFQATT, CDR2 SNEGSKA (reference sequence). The V and J ends lost 8 bases and 4 bases respectively, with 14 bases between them. CDR3 length equals 12 residues. This specimen comes from a study of T cell clonality in common variable immunodeficiency. Study conclusions and caveats: TCRbeta clonality was increased in CVID versus healthy controls. What drives increased CVID clonality needs T cell subpopulation sequencing. CVID patient heterogeneity limited repertoire-clinical complication correlations. Common variable immunodeficiency TCR beta sequences reportedly had fewer deletions and N-nucleotide insertions.

Assay: immunoSEQ multiplex PCR; the TCRdb copy retains only in-frame clones and omits some. The table records about 64,000 clones without singletons, the ten largest covering around 1.7%. Sequenced sample: peripheral blood mononuclear cells. The clonotype originates from a person aged 18 to 70 in good health. This chain uses TRBV20-1 with TRBJ1-1, with D possibly matching TRBD1 (6 bases). Incomplete CDR3 DNA: TGCAGTCCAGCGGACAGAGTCACTGAA. Its translation: CSPADRVTE. Given in full, the CDR3 is CSPADRVTEAFF.